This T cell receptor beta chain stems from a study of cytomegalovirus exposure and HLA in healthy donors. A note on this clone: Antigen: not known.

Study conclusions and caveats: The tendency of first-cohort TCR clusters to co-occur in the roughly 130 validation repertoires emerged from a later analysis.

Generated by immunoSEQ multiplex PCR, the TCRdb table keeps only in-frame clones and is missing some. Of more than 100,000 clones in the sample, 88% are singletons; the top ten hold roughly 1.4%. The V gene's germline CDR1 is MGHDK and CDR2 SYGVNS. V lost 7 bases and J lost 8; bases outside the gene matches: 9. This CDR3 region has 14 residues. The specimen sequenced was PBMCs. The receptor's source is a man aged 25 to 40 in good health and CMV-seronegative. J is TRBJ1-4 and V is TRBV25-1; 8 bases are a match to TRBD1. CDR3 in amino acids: CASNSGTGNEKLFF. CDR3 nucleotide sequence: TGTGCCAGCAACTCCGGGACAGGAAACGAAAAACTGTTTTTT.